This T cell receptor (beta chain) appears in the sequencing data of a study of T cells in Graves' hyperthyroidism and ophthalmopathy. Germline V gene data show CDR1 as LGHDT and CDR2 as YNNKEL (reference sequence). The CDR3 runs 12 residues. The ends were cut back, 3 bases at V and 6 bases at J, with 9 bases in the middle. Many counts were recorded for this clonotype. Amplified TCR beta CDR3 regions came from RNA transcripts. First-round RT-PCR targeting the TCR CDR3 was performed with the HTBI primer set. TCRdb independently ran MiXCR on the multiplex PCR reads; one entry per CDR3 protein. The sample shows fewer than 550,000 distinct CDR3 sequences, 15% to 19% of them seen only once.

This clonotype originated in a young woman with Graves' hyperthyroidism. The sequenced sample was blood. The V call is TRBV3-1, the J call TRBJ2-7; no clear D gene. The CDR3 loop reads CASSQRGIEQYF. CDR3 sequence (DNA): TGTGCCAGCAGCCAGCGTGGGATCGAGCAGTACTTC.